This record covers a single T cell receptor (beta chain). The source of the sample is a study of T-cell memory formation after mild COVID-19. The V and J ends lost 3 bases and 5 bases, in that order; junction bases with no gene match: 10. Germline loops: CDR1 KGHSH, CDR2 LQKENI. The CDR3 is 15 residues long. After 5'RACE with constant-segment primers, TCR alpha and TCR beta cDNA libraries carrying sample barcodes and UMIs were obtained. Using its own MiXCR run on the 5' RACE reads, TCRdb lists one record per CDR3 protein. The data hold roughly 130,000 distinct CDR3 sequences, with about 5.9% observed a single time.

The sequence derives from an adult woman who had mild COVID-19 (a few samples of this study predate the infection). Cell type and time point are not known. Sample: PBMCs or a T cell subset sorted from them (not recorded which). The genes are TRBV18 and TRBJ2-7, with 7 bases matching TRBD2. The CDR3 sequence: CASSPLRGTKDEQYF. The DNA of the CDR3 is TGTGCCAGCTCACCTCTCCGGGGGACTAAGGACGAGCAGTACTTC.